This T cell receptor beta chain was sequenced during a study of blood T cells in healthy people across ages. Study results and caveats: Observed TCR beta diversity per million T cells went down as age went up. This fall followed a roughly linear course with age.

Germline trimming cut 6 bases from V and 0 bases from J; bases unmatched to any gene: 5. The CDR3 contains 15 residues. Germline V lookup: CDR1 ENHRY, CDR2 SYGVKD. This clonotype appeared many times. No antigen is known for it. For the second PCR, which ran for roughly 6 to 12 cycles, a sample-barcoded 5' primer and a J-beta primer mix were used. A template-switch adaptor that had 12 random nucleotides put a tag on each cDNA molecule. Via MiXCR, TCRdb re-called the 5' RACE reads, giving one row per CDR3 protein. The sample holds about 590,000 distinct CDR3 sequences, about 30% seen once. The sample was blood. This TCR derives from a woman aged 80 or over in good health. The chain combines TRBV10-3 with TRBJ2-4; TRBD1 aligns across 7 bases. The chain's CDR3 is CAIRKTGTAKNIQYF. The CDR3 DNA reads as TGTGCCATCAGAAAGACAGGGACAGCCAAAAACATTCAGTACTTC.